This T cell receptor (beta chain) was obtained from a study of OX40 agonist ivuxolimab in advanced cancers. Study as a whole: It was permissible to have had prior anti-PD-1, anti-PD-L1 or anti-CTLA-4 therapy, and approximately 40% had some. Partial responses, seen in three patients, involved one hepatocellular carcinoma and two cutaneous melanomas.

Method: immunoSEQ multiplex PCR; TCRdb's copy keeps in-frame clones and lacks some. In the table there are about 50,000 clones, approximately 92% of which are singletons. This sequence originates from an adult with an advanced solid tumor such as melanoma, head and neck, liver or kidney cancer. The source was CD4+ or CD8+ T cells sorted from blood, collected in a trial of the OX40 agonist ivuxolimab.

This chain's CDR3 is CASSQDGRAYEQYF. As DNA, the CDR3 is TGCGCCAGCAGCCAAGATGGGCGGGCCTACGAGCAGTACTTC. This chain joins TRBV4-3 and TRBJ2-7, with D tentatively TRBD2 (5 bases). This CDR3 has 14 amino acids. Germline lookup yields CDR1 LGHNA and CDR2 YSLEER. Trimming pared 0 bases from V and 2 bases from J, leaving 8 bases between.